This T cell receptor (beta chain) was identified during a study of shared clonotypes between healthy human individuals. Donors were healthy HIV-negative adults without recently reported acute infections or vaccinations. With 6 bases removed from V and 0 bases from J, the gap between germline ends came to 8 bases. This CDR3 region has 13 residues. Germline CDR1 LNHDA, CDR2 SQIVND (reference sequence). Only in-frame clones appear in the TCRdb table, and some are missing; sequencing was by immunoSEQ multiplex PCR. The repertoire holds approximately 1.5 million clones, with roughly 98% as singletons. The sequence was collected from a man aged 25-40 years in good health. Material: naive CD4+ T cells sorted from blood. Subset defined: CD45RA+ positively selected. The genes are TRBV19 and TRBJ1-1; unclear D gene. The CDR3: CASRRRMNTEAFF. The CDR3 DNA sequence: TGTGCCAGTAGGAGACGTATGAACACTGAAGCTTTCTTT.